Shown below are 6 T cell receptor beta chains from a single sample sequenced in a study of cytomegalovirus exposure and HLA in healthy donors. Only in-frame clones appear in the TCRdb table, and some are missing; sequencing was by immunoSEQ multiplex PCR. Of about 130,000 clones in the sample, about nine tenths are singletons; the top ten hold 6.2%. The sequenced sample was PBMCs. These TCRs come from a woman aged 30 to 39 in good health and CMV-seropositive.

V is TRBV2 and J is TRBJ1-6, with D possibly TRBD1 on 6 matching bases. Germline CDR1 SNHLY, CDR2 FYNNEI. The CDR3 sequence is 13 residues long. V gave up 6 bases and J gave up 7 bases, with 10 bases separating them. This CDR3 reads CASSAGENSPLHF. CDR3 DNA sequence: TGTGCCAGCAGCGCAGGGGAGAATTCACCCCTCCACTTT.

The chain has TRBV7-3 and TRBJ2-3; D possibly corresponds to TRBD1 (6 bases). The CDR3 sequence is 13 residues long. Germline CDR1 SGHTA, CDR2 FQGTGA. Trimming pared 5 bases from V and 6 bases from J, leaving 12 bases between. The CDR3 here is CASSAGTTDTQYF. The CDR3 coding sequence is TGTGCCAGCAGCGCCGGGACAACCGATACGCAGTATTTT.

This chain connects TRBV7-2 to TRBJ2-7; unclear D gene. Germline V gene sequence: CDR1 SGHTA, CDR2 FQGNSA. Trimming removed 0 bases from V and 6 bases from J, with 12 bases in between. This CDR3 has 14 amino acids. The CDR3 sequence: CASSLASQTGEQYF. CDR3 sequence (DNA): TGTGCCAGCAGCTTAGCTTCACAAACGGGCGAGCAGTACTTC.

The chain joins TRBV28 to TRBJ2-7; 10 positions agree with TRBD2. The CDR3 spans 16 residues. CDR1 and CDR2 (germline): MDHEN, SYDVKM. V lost 1 base to trimming and J lost 3 bases; unmatched junction nucleotides: 6. DNA for the CDR3: TGTGCCAGCAGTTTATCTAGCGGGGGCCCTGTCTACGAGCAGTACTTC. Protein sequence: CASSLSSGGPVYEQYF.

This clone was detected only once. The chain employs TRBV15 and TRBJ1-5; a weak D match, TRBD1 (5 bases). The ends were cut back, 0 bases at V and 0 bases at J, with 12 bases in the middle. This CDR3 contains 17 residues. The germline CDR1 and CDR2 sequences are LNHNV and YYDKDF (reference sequence). The CDR3 DNA is TGTGCCACCAGCAGAGAGAGTGCCGGACATAGCAATCAGCCCCAGCATTTT. This encodes CATSRESAGHSNQPQHF.

This sequence joins TRBV28 and TRBJ1-2; tentatively, D is TRBD1 (5 bases). This CDR3 contains 17 residues. CDR1 and CDR2 (germline): MDHEN, SYDVKM. V shed 5 bases and J shed 5 bases, with 24 bases lying between them. The CDR3 nucleotides read TGTGCCAGCAGTCTCATTTCTACAGGTTTCCGACGGTATGGCTACACCTTC. Translated, it gives CASSLISTGFRRYGYTF.